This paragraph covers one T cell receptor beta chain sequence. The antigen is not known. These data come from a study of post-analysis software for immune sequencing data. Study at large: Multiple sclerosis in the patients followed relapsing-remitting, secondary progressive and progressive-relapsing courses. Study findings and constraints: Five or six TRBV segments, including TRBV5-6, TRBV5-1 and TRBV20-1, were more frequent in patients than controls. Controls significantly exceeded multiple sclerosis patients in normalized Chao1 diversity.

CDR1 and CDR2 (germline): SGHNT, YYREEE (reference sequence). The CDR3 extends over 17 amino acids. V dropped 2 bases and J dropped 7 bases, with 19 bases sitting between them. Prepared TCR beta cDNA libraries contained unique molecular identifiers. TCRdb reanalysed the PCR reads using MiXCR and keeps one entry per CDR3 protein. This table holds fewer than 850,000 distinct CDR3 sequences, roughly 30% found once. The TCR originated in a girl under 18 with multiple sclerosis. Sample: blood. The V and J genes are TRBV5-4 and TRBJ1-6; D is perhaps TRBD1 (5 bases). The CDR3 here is CASSFLSQGDNNSPLHF. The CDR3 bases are TGTGCCAGCAGCTTTCTGTCCCAGGGCGATAACAATTCACCCCTCCACTTT.